This TCR beta chain is drawn from a study of a mutant IDH1 vaccine in newly diagnosed glioma. Study information: Sex distribution of treated patients was approximately 60% male and about 38% female; mean age was around 40 years. Study-level points and caveats: There were vaccine-induced immune responses in approximately 95% of the patients.

The method was immunoSEQ multiplex PCR; TCRdb's version includes in-frame clones alone and lacks a portion of them. This repertoire shows approximately 54,000 clones, roughly 80% found once; its top ten account for around 18%. Time point reported: baseline, week 1 (first vaccination visit). The treatment denotes: pre-vaccination baseline after standard-of-care therapy. CDR1 and CDR2 from the germline V gene are SNHLY and FYNNEI. CDR3 length: 16 residues. V was pared by 6 bases and J by 0 bases, with 7 bases of the junction left unmatched. A remark on this clone: Its antigen is as yet unknown.

The sample consisted of PBMCs, taken from a glioma patient treated with radiotherapy, temozolomide or both. The TCR sequence derives from a man aged 18 to 29 with glioma. The chain carries TRBV2 and TRBJ2-4; 8 nucleotides line up with TRBD1. CDR3 coding DNA: TGTGCCAGCAGGGACAGGGCAAACTTAGCCAAAAACATTCAGTACTTC. Residues: CASRDRANLAKNIQYF.